This TCR beta chain was retrieved from a study of control samples from healthy donors and cancer patients. Produced via immunoSEQ multiplex PCR; TCRdb's table is partial and in-frame only. This sample has 90,000 to 110,000 clones, with about 89% found just once. Germline CDR1 reads SSHAT; CDR2 reads FNYEAQ (reference sequence). The CDR3 runs 16 residues. Trimming cost V 2 bases and J 1 base, with 11 bases left between them. Source material: blood. The receptor was derived from a woman in her fifties or sixties in good health. This chain links TRBV7-7 with TRBJ2-2; D is unclear. For the CDR3, the DNA is TGTGCCAGCAGCTTAAGCACAGCGAAGAACACCGGGGAGCTGTTTTTT. Its protein is CASSLSTAKNTGELFF.